The sequence of this TCR beta chain was determined in a study of blood T cells in healthy people across ages. The study's findings and limits: Among T cells, TCR beta diversity per million cells dropped roughly linearly as age rose.

Comment on this clonotype: Its specificity is not known.

A second PCR of 7 to 11 cycles used a sample-barcoded 5' primer and a J-beta primer mix. A 12-random-nucleotide template-switch adaptor tagged each cDNA molecule. TCRdb re-derived calls from the 5' RACE reads in MiXCR, one entry per CDR3 protein. The table records roughly 2 million distinct CDR3 sequences, 40% to 55% of them present only once. Germline CDR1 reads ENHRY; CDR2 reads SYGVKD. CDR3 length equals 16 residues. The receptor's source is a woman in her forties in good health. The chain links TRBV10-3 to TRBJ2-1; maybe TRBD1 (6 bases). The better agreement between TRBJ2-7 and the DNA end casts doubt on the J call. Sequenced sample: blood. The CDR3 reads CASTSFPGTRNNEQYF. The CDR3 DNA sequence: TGTGCCTCCACCTCTTTCCCCGGGACAAGGAACAATGAGCAGTACTTC.